This T cell receptor (beta chain) was captured by sequencing in a study of technical replicates of blood from a handful of donors. Trimming stripped 5 bases from V and 6 bases from J, with 23 bases between. CDR1 and CDR2 (germline): MNHEY, SMNVEV (reference sequence). The CDR3 covers 17 residues. Profiling relied on immunoSEQ multiplex PCR, and the TCRdb table lists in-frame clones only, not all of them. Found here are about 84,000 clones, roughly 97% of them singletons; the top ten hold more than 0.15%. The sample taken for sequencing was T cells isolated from PBMCs. The V and J genes are TRBV27 and TRBJ2-1, with D unclear. This clonotype was obtained from a human donor in good health. In nucleotides, the CDR3 is TGTGCCAGCAGTCGAAACAACGGGTTTCATTCATTCAATGAGCAGTTCTTC. This gives the protein CASSRNNGFHSFNEQFF.